Listed here is a single TCR beta chain. Authors' data handling: Counts of nucleated cells, estimated from reference gene primer amplification, were obtained. Data came from immunoSEQ multiplex PCR; TCRdb stores just in-frame clones and leaves some out. That table is the source of V, J and clone size, and D and trimming were worked out from the DNA. The sample has about 90,000 clones; approximately 78% are singletons. The germline gives CDR1 KGHSH, CDR2 LQKENI. Trimming took off 5 bases at V and 2 bases at J, with 17 bases between the two ends. This CDR3 is 16 amino acids long. The sample belongs to a study of blood T cell repertoires in COVID-19. Study-level background: Some COVID-19 samples were acute and others convalescent; all came from the United States, Italy and Spain. T cells, B-cell-depleted T cells, or PBMCs supplied cDNA or gDNA.

This receptor was taken from a human donor in a cohort sampled during active COVID-19. The genes are TRBV18 and TRBJ2-3, with D perhaps TRBD1 (6 bases). Sequenced sample: peripheral blood. The CDR3 sequence is CASSTTPTGNTDTQYF. As DNA, the CDR3 is TGTGCCAGCTCAACCACCCCTACAGGGAACACAGATACGCAGTATTTT.